Shown below are 21 T cell receptor beta chains from a single sample sequenced in a study of blood T cell repertoires in COVID-19. The method was immunoSEQ multiplex PCR; TCRdb's version includes in-frame clones alone and lacks a portion of them. The table lists 210,000 or so clones, 83% of them singletons, with about 4.8% in the top ten. The sequenced sample consisted of PBMCs or T cells enriched from blood (not recorded which). Every receptor here comes from a woman in her forties or fifties who had been exposed to COVID-19.

In this sample, this clone turned up once. V gene TRBV5-8 combines with J gene TRBJ2-2, with D possibly being TRBD2 (6 bases). The CDR3 covers 13 residues. Germline lookup yields CDR1 SGHTS and CDR2 YDEGEE. V was clipped by 2 bases and J by 6 bases, with 8 bases between them. CDR3 nucleotide sequence: TGTGCCAGCAGCTTAATAGCGGCCGGGGAGCTGTTTTTT. Translating it yields CASSLIAAGELFF. The full variable domain, its missing parts supplied by reference TRBV5-8 and TRBJ2-2, is EAGVTQSPTHLIKTRGQQATLRCSPISGHTSVYWYQQALGLGLQFLLWYDEGEERNRGNFPPRFSGRQFPNYSSELNVNALELEDSALYLCASSLIAAGELFFGEGSRLTVL.

The genes are TRBV3-1 (or the pseudogene TRBV3-2) and TRBJ1-1, with D unclear. CDR3 length: 15 residues. Trimming stripped 0 bases from V and 5 bases from J, with 13 bases between. Germline CDR1 reads LGHDT; CDR2 reads YNNKEL (reference sequence). CDR3 coding DNA: TGTGCCAGCAGCCAAGATGTGGCGGGGAGAACTGAAGCTTTCTTT. It encodes CASSQDVAGRTEAFF.

V gene TRBV5-1 combines with J gene TRBJ1-6; D perhaps matches TRBD1 (5 bases). The CDR3 loop spans 18 amino acids. Germline V gives CDR1 SGHRS, CDR2 YFSETQ. V shed 3 bases and J shed 3 bases, with 19 bases lying between them. The CDR3 DNA follows: TGCGCCAGCAGCTGGGGGGGATTTACGACTGGCTATAATTCACCCCTCCACTTT. Amino acids: CASSWGGFTTGYNSPLHF.

This chain links TRBV11-2 with TRBJ1-1; unclear D gene. The V end lost 5 bases, the J end lost 1 base, and 8 bases lay between the germline ends. CDR3 length: 13 residues. Germline V gene lookup returns CDR1 SGHAT and CDR2 FQNNGV. The CDR3 DNA follows: TGTGCCAGCAGCAGGTGGGCGAACACTGAAGCTTTCTTT. Translating gives CASSRWANTEAFF.

The chain carries TRBV6-5 and TRBJ2-5, with 9 bases aligning to TRBD1. The CDR3 loop spans 13 amino acids. Trimming cost V 6 bases and J 5 bases; bases outside gene matches: 4. Germline values: CDR1 MNHEY, CDR2 SVGAGI. The CDR3 DNA is TGTGCCAGCAGGAAACAGGGGGCGGAGACCCAGTACTTC. It encodes CASRKQGAETQYF.

This clone was seen a handful of times. The V and J genes are TRBV27 and TRBJ2-7; 7 nucleotides line up with TRBD1. Trimming cost V 2 bases and J 5 bases; bases outside gene matches: 3. Germline V gene sequence: CDR1 MNHEY, CDR2 SMNVEV (reference sequence). The CDR3 has 13 amino acids. CDR3 DNA: TGTGCCAGCAGTTTAACAGGGGAGAACGAGCAGTACTTC. Protein sequence: CASSLTGENEQYF.

CDR3 coding DNA: TGTGCCAGTAGGGCTCCAGGGGTAGATGACACCGGGGAGCTGTTTTTT. Amino acid sequence: CASRAPGVDDTGELFF. The genes are TRBV19 and TRBJ2-2, with D maybe TRBD1 (6 bases). V was trimmed by 6 bases and J by 3 bases, leaving 17 bases between them. The CDR3 loop spans 16 amino acids. Germline loops: CDR1 LNHDA, CDR2 SQIVND (reference sequence).

This chain links TRBV27 with TRBJ2-1; 7 bases map to TRBD1. V lost 4 bases, J lost 2 bases, and 5 bases stayed unmatched. The V gene's germline CDR1 is MNHEY and CDR2 SMNVEV (reference sequence). The CDR3 is 15 residues long. The CDR3: CASSSDRETYNEQFF. The DNA for the CDR3 is TGTGCCAGCAGTTCCGACAGGGAGACCTACAATGAGCAGTTCTTC.

This chain uses TRBV2 with TRBJ1-2; possible D gene TRBD1, 6 bases. Germline V gives CDR1 SNHLY, CDR2 FYNNEI. The germline V and J ends were trimmed by 6 bases and 0 bases, with 11 bases remaining between them. The CDR3 length is 14 residues. The CDR3 sequence is CASRADRTNYGYTF. CDR3 sequence (DNA): TGTGCCAGCAGAGCGGACAGAACTAACTATGGCTACACCTTC.

The chain couples TRBV2 to TRBJ2-2, with D possibly matching TRBD2 (5 bases). CDR3 length: 15 amino acids. Germline CDR1 is SNHLY and CDR2 is FYNNEI. V lost 9 bases, J lost 0 bases, and 14 bases lay in between. The CDR3 region is CASRELPANTGELFF. The CDR3 coding sequence is TGTGCCAGTCGGGAACTTCCCGCGAACACCGGGGAGCTGTTTTTT.

This chain joins TRBV2 and TRBJ2-2; the D gene is possibly TRBD1 (5 bases). CDR3 size: 15 residues. Trimming removed 6 bases from V and 4 bases from J, with 15 bases in between. The germline V gene has CDR1 SNHLY and CDR2 FYNNEI. The CDR3 loop reads CASRSGAGRTGELFF. The CDR3 DNA reads TGTGCCAGCAGGAGTGGGGCCGGTCGCACCGGGGAGCTGTTTTTT. The complete variable domain, with remaining parts taken from reference TRBV2 and TRBJ2-2, reads EPEVTQTPSHQVTQMGQEVILRCVPISNHLYFYWYRQILGQKVEFLVSFYNNEISEKSEIFDDQFSVERPDGSNFTLKIRSTKLEDSAMYFCASRSGAGRTGELFFGEGSRLTVL.

This rearrangement joins TRBV2 to TRBJ1-1, with D perhaps matching TRBD1 (6 bases). The germline V gene encodes CDR1 SNHLY and CDR2 FYNNEI. This CDR3 region has 15 residues. V gave up 4 bases and J gave up 0 bases, with 12 bases separating them. CDR3 region: CASSVGAQVNTEAFF. The CDR3 DNA is TGTGCCAGCAGTGTGGGGGCACAGGTGAACACTGAAGCTTTCTTT.

J is TRBJ1-1 and V is TRBV12-3 or TRBV12-4, with D unclear. The CDR3 is 13 residues long. The V end was cut by 2 bases, the J end by 6 bases, with 10 bases between. CDR3 residues: CASSLSRQAEAFF. As DNA, the CDR3 is TGTGCCAGCAGTTTATCCCGACAAGCTGAAGCTTTCTTT.

This sequence joins TRBV7-3 and TRBJ2-2; no definite D call. The V gene lost 6 bases and the J gene lost 0 bases, with 8 bases spanning the gap. The CDR3 covers 14 residues. Germline values: CDR1 SGHTA, CDR2 FQGTGA. The CDR3 sequence is CASRLASNTGELFF. CDR3 nucleotide sequence: TGTGCCAGCAGGTTGGCCTCGAACACCGGGGAGCTGTTTTTT.

The V and J genes are TRBV7-2 and TRBJ2-1, with 7 bases matching TRBD2. Germline assignment: CDR1 SGHTA and CDR2 FQGNSA. V lost 2 bases to trimming and J lost 0 bases; unmatched junction nucleotides: 4. This CDR3 comprises 16 residues. The CDR3 coding sequence is TGTGCCAGCAGCTTAATCGGGGGGAGCTCCTACAATGAGCAGTTCTTC. Residues: CASSLIGGSSYNEQFF.

The rearrangement links TRBV12-3 or TRBV12-4 to TRBJ1-1; D uncertain. The V and J ends lost 2 bases and 11 bases respectively, with 12 bases between them. The CDR3 has 12 amino acids. The CDR3 coding sequence is TGTGCCAGCAGTTTAAGCATGGTCGGGGCTTTCTTT. It is translated as CASSLSMVGAFF.

This clone was recorded only once. V usage is TRBV7-2 and J usage is TRBJ2-4, with 8 bases that match TRBD2. Per germline, CDR1 SGHTA and CDR2 FQGNSA. The CDR3 is 15 amino acids. With V trimmed by 1 base and J by 5 bases, 4 bases remained unmatched. The CDR3 DNA is TGTGCCAGCAGCTTAGAAGGGACTAGGGAAAACATTCAGTACTTC. Amino acid sequence: CASSLEGTRENIQYF.

The chain recombines TRBV2 with TRBJ1-1; D possibly corresponds to TRBD1 (6 bases). This CDR3 region has 18 residues. Germline CDR1 and CDR2: SNHLY and FYNNEI. With 8 bases removed from V and 2 bases from J, the gap between germline ends came to 27 bases. This CDR3 reads CASRGFVDRDILNTEAFF. CDR3 DNA: TGTGCCAGCCGAGGTTTCGTGGACCGGGACATTTTAAACACTGAAGCTTTCTTT.

The V gene is TRBV6-5, the J gene TRBJ1-1, with D possibly matching TRBD1 (6 bases). Trimming took 2 bases from V and 11 from J, leaving 12 bases between them. Per germline, CDR1 MNHEY and CDR2 SVGAGI. There are 12 residues in the CDR3. This CDR3 reads CASSYLPGHAFF. The CDR3 nucleotides are TGTGCCAGCAGTTACCTTCCGGGACACGCTTTCTTT.

V usage is TRBV4-3 and J usage is TRBJ1-5; D is unclear. V was trimmed by 3 bases and J by 11 bases, leaving 17 bases between them. The CDR3 consists of 14 residues. Germline CDR1 and CDR2: LGHNA and YSLEER. DNA for the CDR3: TGCGCCAGCAGCCACCCTCGGGAAGGATATACCCAGCATTTT. Residues: CASSHPREGYTQHF.

The chain employs TRBV28 and TRBJ1-1; D may be TRBD1 (5 bases). Germline CDR1 is MDHEN and CDR2 is SYDVKM. With 5 bases removed from V and 9 bases from J, the gap between germline ends came to 16 bases. This CDR3 contains 13 residues. CDR3 coding DNA: TGTGCCAGCAGTCCCGCGGGGGTTGTGAAAGCTTTCTTT. Translated, it gives CASSPAGVVKAFF. Drawing the rest from reference TRBV28 and TRBJ1-1, the complete variable domain is DVKVTQSSRYLVKRTGEKVFLECVQDMDHENMFWYRQDPGLGLRLIYFSYDVKMKEKGDIPEGYSVSREKKERFSLILESASTNQTSMYLCASSPAGVVKAFFGQGTRLTVV.